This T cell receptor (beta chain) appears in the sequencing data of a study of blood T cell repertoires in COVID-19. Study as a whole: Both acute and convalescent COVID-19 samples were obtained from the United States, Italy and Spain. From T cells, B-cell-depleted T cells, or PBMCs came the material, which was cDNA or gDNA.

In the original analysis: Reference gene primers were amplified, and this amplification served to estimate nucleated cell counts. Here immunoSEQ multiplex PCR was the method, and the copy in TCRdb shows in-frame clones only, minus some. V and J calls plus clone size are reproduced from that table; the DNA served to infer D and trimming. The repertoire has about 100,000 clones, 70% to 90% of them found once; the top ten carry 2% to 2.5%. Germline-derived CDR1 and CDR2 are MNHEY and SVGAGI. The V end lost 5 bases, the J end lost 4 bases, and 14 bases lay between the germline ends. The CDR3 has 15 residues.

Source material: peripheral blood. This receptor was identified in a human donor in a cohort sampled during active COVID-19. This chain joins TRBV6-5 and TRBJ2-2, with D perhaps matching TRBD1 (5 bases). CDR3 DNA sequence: TGTGCCAGCAGTCCACAGGTTAGACGCACCGGGGAGCTGTTTTTT. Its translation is CASSPQVRRTGELFF.